The clone carrying this TCR beta chain was observed a single time. The sample is drawn from a study of blood T cell repertoires in COVID-19. Study background: The United States, Italy and Spain provided the acute and convalescent COVID-19 samples. Nucleic acid was either cDNA or gDNA, and it came from T cells, B-cell-depleted T cells, or PBMCs.

Which cohort a participant joined came from the clinical history participants gave. Original methodology: Researchers report that nucleated cell counts were estimated from reference gene primer amplification. Assay used: immunoSEQ multiplex PCR; TCRdb lists only in-frame clones, some missing. The V and J calls and clone size are taken from that table; D and trimming were inferred from the DNA. Among a few hundred thousand clones, approximately 92% were seen once, and the ten largest hold roughly 1%. The CDR3 spans 16 residues. The V gene lost 4 bases and the J gene lost 4 bases, with 19 bases spanning the gap. Germline V gene lookup returns CDR1 LGHNT and CDR2 FRNRAP.

This sequence originates from a young man who had recovered from COVID-19. V usage is TRBV12-5 and J usage is TRBJ2-5, with D maybe TRBD1 (6 bases). The specimen was PBMCs or T cells enriched from blood (not recorded which). CDR3 DNA sequence: TGTGCTAGTGGTTCATGGGGGCAGGGTAATTTAGAGACCCAGTACTTC. Its protein product is CASGSWGQGNLETQYF. The entire variable domain, with the rest obtained from reference TRBV12-5 and TRBJ2-5, is as follows: DARVTQTPRHKVTEMGQEVTMRCQPILGHNTVFWYRQTMMQGLELLAYFRNRAPLDDSGMPKDRFSAEMPDATLATLKIQPSEPRDSAVYFCASGSWGQGNLETQYFGPGTRLLVL.